Following are 7 T cell receptor beta chains from one sample sequenced in a study of technical replicates of blood from a handful of donors. The assay was immunoSEQ multiplex PCR, and TCRdb's table has in-frame clones only and misses some. The table has tens of thousands of clones, approximately 94% seen once. Sequenced input: T cells isolated from PBMCs. Receptors were obtained from a human donor in good health.

Only one count was recorded for this clone. The gene calls are TRBV10-2 and TRBJ1-2, with TRBD1 matching over 7 bases. The germline V gene encodes CDR1 WSHSY and CDR2 SAAADI. J was trimmed by 3 bases and V by 6 bases; bases with no gene match: 4. CDR3 length: 13 amino acids. CDR3 DNA sequence: TGCGCCAGCAGAGCAGGGGGTTACTATGGCTACACCTTC. Translating it yields CASRAGGYYGYTF.

V is TRBV9 and J is TRBJ2-7; TRBD1 aligns across 7 bases. Trimming removed 2 bases from V and 3 bases from J; junction bases left unmatched: 5. The CDR3 sequence is 14 residues long. Germline loops: CDR1 SGDLS, CDR2 YYNGEE. This chain's CDR3 is CASSVRDSHYEQYF. The CDR3 region has the DNA TGTGCCAGCAGCGTTAGGGACAGTCACTACGAGCAGTACTTC.

V gene TRBV2 combines with J gene TRBJ2-7; D is unclear. This CDR3 has 11 amino acids. The V gene's germline CDR1 is SNHLY and CDR2 FYNNEI. Trimming took 5 bases from V and 0 from J, leaving 2 bases between them. CDR3 sequence (DNA): TGTGCCAGCAGTTACTCCTACGAGCAGTACTTC. Residues: CASSYSYEQYF.

The V and J genes are TRBV6-1 and TRBJ2-3; D is unresolved. CDR3 size: 13 residues. The V end lost 2 bases, the J end lost 2 bases, and 5 bases lay between the germline ends. Germline CDR1 reads MNHNS; CDR2 reads SASEGT. Here the CDR3 reads CASSETVTDTQYF. DNA of the CDR3: TGTGCCAGCAGTGAAACAGTCACAGATACGCAGTATTTT.

This chain uses TRBV2 with TRBJ2-7, with TRBD2 identical over 8 bases. The CDR3 has 16 residues. Losses at the gene ends were 3 bases for V and 5 bases for J; bases not matched to a gene: 12. Germline CDR1 is SNHLY and CDR2 is FYNNEI. As DNA, the CDR3 is TGTGCCAGCAGTGATCGGTTCCGGGAGGGCCGGCACGAGCAGTACTTC. It yields the protein CASSDRFREGRHEQYF.

This chain connects TRBV30 to TRBJ2-2; TRBD1 matches at 11 bases. J lost 5 bases, V lost 0 bases, and 11 bases had no gene match. Germline V CDR1 and CDR2: GTSNPN, SVGIG (reference sequence). The CDR3 totals 18 residues. Written as DNA, the CDR3 is TGTGCCTGGAGTGTATATAGGACAGGGGGCGCGGGTACCGGGGAGCTGTTTTTT. Translated: CAWSVYRTGGAGTGELFF.

This clone was found a few times. The chain combines TRBV30 with TRBJ1-2, with a tentative D call TRBD1 (5 bases). Germline-derived CDR1 and CDR2 are GTSNPN and SVGIG (reference sequence). V lost 0 bases, J lost 2 bases, and 7 bases lay in between. This CDR3 comprises 13 residues. DNA of the CDR3: TGTGCCTGGAGTGTAAGACAGAACTATGGCTACACCTTC. Its protein is CAWSVRQNYGYTF.